This T cell receptor beta chain was recovered during a study of blood T cells in healthy people across ages. Overall study results and limits: With age, beta diversity per million T cells declined roughly linearly, significantly by over 35. Long-lived donors exceeded aged donors in naive CD4+ cells and diversity.

Germline V gives CDR1 DFQATT, CDR2 SNEGSKA (reference sequence). The CDR3 has 13 amino acids. On this clonotype itself: Antigen unknown.

The authors ran a second PCR of roughly 7 to 11 cycles using a sample-barcoded 5' primer and a J-beta primer mix. TCRdb reprocessed the 5' RACE reads with MiXCR, giving one entry per CDR3 protein. The repertoire consists of more than 1 million distinct CDR3 sequences, with 35% to 55% occurring once and the leading ten covering about 19%. The TCR was taken from a woman aged 55-70 years in good health. Sequencing was carried out using blood. The V gene is TRBV20-1, the J gene TRBJ2-5; 8 bases are shared with TRBD2. The assigned J gene may be wrong: the sequence end matches TRBJ2-7 better. CDR3 sequence (DNA): TGCAGTGCTAAACGACTAGCGAGTTACGAGCAGTACTTC. Its protein product is CSAKRLASYEQYF.